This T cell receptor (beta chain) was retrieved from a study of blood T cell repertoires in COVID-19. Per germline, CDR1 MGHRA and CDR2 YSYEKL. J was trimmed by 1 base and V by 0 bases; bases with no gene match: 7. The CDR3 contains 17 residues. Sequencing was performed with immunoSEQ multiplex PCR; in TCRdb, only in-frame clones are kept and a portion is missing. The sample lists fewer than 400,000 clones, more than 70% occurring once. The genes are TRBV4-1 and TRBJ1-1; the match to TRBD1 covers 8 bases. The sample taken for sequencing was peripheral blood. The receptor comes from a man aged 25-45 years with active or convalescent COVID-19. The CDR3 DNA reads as TGCGCCAGCAGCCAAGATAGGGGGCAGGGGGCGAACACTGAAGCTTTCTTT. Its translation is CASSQDRGQGANTEAFF.